Listed below are T cell receptor beta chains from one sample, sequenced in a study of shared clonotypes between healthy human individuals. Clones were sequenced by immunoSEQ multiplex PCR, and TCRdb holds only the in-frame ones, with some missing. The repertoire holds 190,000 or so clones, with approximately 61% as singletons. Sequencing was carried out using memory CD4+ T cells sorted from blood. These receptors all come from a man aged 30 to 39 in good health. CDR3s include the opening cysteine and the closing phenylalanine or tryptophan. The order of the fields is V gene, clone size, J gene, D gene, CDR3 DNA, CDR3 protein. A D gene is named only where the DNA matches it firmly. Size is stated for part of the rows, as once, few or many counts, or as a class when the clone is expanded.

TRBV6-6	-	TRBJ2-2	TRBD2	TGTGCCAGCACCCAACTAGCGGGAGCCGGGGAGCTGTTTTTT	CASTQLAGAGELFF
TRBV15	-	TRBJ2-1	-	TGTGCCACCAGTAACCAGGGTCGATTAAATGAGCAGTTCTTC	CATSNQGRLNEQFF
TRBV4-3	-	TRBJ2-3	TRBD2	TGCGCCAGCAGTGACACAGGGACTAGCGTAGCCGATACGCAGTATTTT	CASSDTGTSVADTQYF
TRBV2	once	TRBJ1-1	-	TGTGCCAGCAGAACAGTCAGGGGGAACACTGAAGCTTTCTTT	CASRTVRGNTEAFF
TRBV5-1	-	TRBJ2-5	-	TGCGCCAGCAGCTTGGGTCTCCTTGAGACCCAGTACTTC	CASSLGLLETQYF
TRBV18	once	TRBJ2-7	TRBD2	TGTGCCAGCTCACCACTGGCGGGAGGGCAAATCGAGCAGTACTTC	CASSPLAGGQIEQYF
TRBV23-1	-	TRBJ2-5	-	TGCGCCAGCAGTCAGGCAGGAGGGAGGACCCAGTACTTC	CASSQAGGRTQYF
TRBV6-6	-	TRBJ2-3	TRBD2	TGTGCCAGCATTACTAGCGGGGGGGCAGATACGCAGTATTTT	CASITSGGADTQYF
TRBV6-5	-	TRBJ2-4	-	TGTGCCAGCCACGCGGGTGGCGTAAACATTCAGTACTTC	CASHAGGVNIQYF
TRBV6-5	few	TRBJ2-1	TRBD2	TGTGCCAGCAAGCCGGGACTAGCGTCTTGGGAGCAGTTCTTC	CASKPGLASWEQFF
TRBV6-1	-	TRBJ2-5	-	TGTGCCAGCAGTGACACAGGGTATACGGGAGAGACCCAGTACTTC	CASSDTGYTGETQYF
TRBV6-1	-	TRBJ2-7	TRBD2	TGTGCCAGCAGGGAGGGCTTTAGCGGGAGATACGAGCAGTACTTC	CASREGFSGRYEQYF
TRBV6-5	-	TRBJ2-3	-	TGTGCCAGCAGGCCTTGGGCGACTAGCACAGATACGCAGTATTTT	CASRPWATSTDTQYF
TRBV5-1	-	TRBJ2-1	TRBD1	TGCGCCAGCAGATTGGAAGGGACAGGGTCCTTCGAGCAGTTCTTC	CASRLEGTGSFEQFF
TRBV10-1	few	TRBJ2-7	-	TGCGCCAGCAGTGAGTCCCTGGGCTCCTACGAGCAGTACTTC	CASSESLGSYEQYF